The source of this T cell receptor (beta chain) is a study of shared clonotypes between healthy human individuals. Study-wide context: Donor ages ranged 18 to 49 years: a couple of women, a few men.

Once extracted for a subset, genomic DNA was divided evenly among several immunoSEQ plates. The team ran DNA from unsorted PBMCs on ten immunoSEQ deep assay plates for sequencing. This table comes from immunoSEQ multiplex PCR, and its TCRdb copy is limited to in-frame clones, with some not included. The sample includes 450,000 to 500,000 clones, 70% to 80% of them seen just once. Adult Caucasians living in Nashville, Tennessee made up all of the donors. This CDR3 has 14 residues. V shed 3 bases and J shed 2 bases, with 7 bases lying between them. Germline V CDR1 and CDR2: LNHDA, SQIVND (reference sequence).

The sequence was obtained from a woman between 40 and 55 years old in good health. Some clones in this sample may be carry-over from other donors' samples. This chain connects TRBV19 to TRBJ1-4; D unresolved. Sample: PBMCs. The CDR3 DNA reads TGTGCCAGTAGTATCTGGGGTACTAATGAAAAACTGTTTTTT. It is translated as CASSIWGTNEKLFF.